This TCR beta chain originates from a study of CD8 T cell repertoires and HIV-1 epitope variants. By its share, this clone is medium-sized. Its antigen remains unknown. Measured with immunoSEQ multiplex PCR; TCRdb has only the in-frame clones, and not every one. There are fewer than 6,500 clones in the sample; about 62% occur only once, and around 40% lies in the top ten. The TCR was taken from a male donor with HIV. The sequencing input was cultured CD8+ T cells derived from PBMCs.

In nucleotides, the CDR3 is TGTGCCAGCAGTCCCCGACTGGGCGACCTCTACGAGCAGTACTTC. Protein product: CASSPRLGDLYEQYF. This sequence joins TRBV28 and TRBJ2-7; no clear D gene. Germline V gene lookup returns CDR1 MDHEN and CDR2 SYDVKM. The CDR3 is 15 amino acids. V was cut by 5 bases and J by 3 bases, with 17 bases left in between.